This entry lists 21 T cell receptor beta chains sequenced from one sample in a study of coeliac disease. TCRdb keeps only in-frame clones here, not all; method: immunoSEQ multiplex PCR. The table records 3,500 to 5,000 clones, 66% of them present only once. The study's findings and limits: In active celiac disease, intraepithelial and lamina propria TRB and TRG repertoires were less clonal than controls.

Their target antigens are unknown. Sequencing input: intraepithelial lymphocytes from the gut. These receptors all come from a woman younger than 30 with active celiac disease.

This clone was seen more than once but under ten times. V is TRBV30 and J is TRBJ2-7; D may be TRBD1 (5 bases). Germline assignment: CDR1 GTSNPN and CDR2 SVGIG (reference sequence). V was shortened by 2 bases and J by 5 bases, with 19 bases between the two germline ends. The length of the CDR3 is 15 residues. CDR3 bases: TGTGCCTGGAGTCCTCGACAGTATCTTCTCGACGAGCAGTACTTC. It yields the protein CAWSPRQYLLDEQYF.

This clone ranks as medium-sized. The CDR3 loop reads CASSYSLAGEQFF. The CDR3 DNA sequence: TGTGCCAGCAGTTACTCTCTAGCCGGTGAGCAGTTCTTC. The chain links TRBV6-5 to TRBJ2-1; tentatively, D is TRBD2 (5 bases). Trimming took off 0 bases at V and 9 bases at J, with 9 bases between the two ends. CDR1 and CDR2 (germline): MNHEY, SVGAGI. The length of the CDR3 is 13 residues.

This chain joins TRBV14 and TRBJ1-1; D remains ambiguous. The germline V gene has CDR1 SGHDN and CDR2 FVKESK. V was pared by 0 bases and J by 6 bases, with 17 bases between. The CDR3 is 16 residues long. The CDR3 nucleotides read TGTGCCAGCAGCCAAGACCTCTCATATATGCCAGCTGAAGCTTTCTTT. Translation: CASSQDLSYMPAEAFF.

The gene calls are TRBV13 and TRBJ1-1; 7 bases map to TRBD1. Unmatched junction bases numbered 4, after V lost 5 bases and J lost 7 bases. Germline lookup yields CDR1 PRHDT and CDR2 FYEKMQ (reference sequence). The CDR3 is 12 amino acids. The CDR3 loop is CASSHRQGEAFF. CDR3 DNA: TGTGCCAGCAGCCATCGACAGGGTGAAGCTTTCTTT. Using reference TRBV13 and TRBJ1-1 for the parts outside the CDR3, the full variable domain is AAGVIQSPRHLIKEKRETATLKCYPIPRHDTVYWYQQGPGQDPQFLISFYEKMQSDKGSIPDRFSAQQFSDYHSELNMSSLELGDSALYFCASSHRQGEAFFGQGTRLTVV.

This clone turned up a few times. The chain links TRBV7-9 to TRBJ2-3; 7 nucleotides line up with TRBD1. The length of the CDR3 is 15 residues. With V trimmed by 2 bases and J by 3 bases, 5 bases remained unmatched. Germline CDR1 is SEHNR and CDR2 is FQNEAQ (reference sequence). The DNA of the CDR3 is TGTGCCAGCAGCTTACCAGGGACAGAGACAGATACGCAGTATTTT. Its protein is CASSLPGTETDTQYF.

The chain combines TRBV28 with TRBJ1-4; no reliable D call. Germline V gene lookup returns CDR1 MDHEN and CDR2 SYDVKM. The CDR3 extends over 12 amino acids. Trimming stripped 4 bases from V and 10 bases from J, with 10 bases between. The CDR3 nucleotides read TGTGCCAGCAGTTCTGAGGGTAGAAAACTGTTTTTT. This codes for CASSSEGRKLFF.

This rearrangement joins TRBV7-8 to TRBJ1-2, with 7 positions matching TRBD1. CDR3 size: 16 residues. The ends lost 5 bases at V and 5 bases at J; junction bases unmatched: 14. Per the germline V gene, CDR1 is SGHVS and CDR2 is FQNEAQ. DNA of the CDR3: TGTGCCAGCAGCAGACGGGACAGTCCCTCCAATTATGGCTACACCTTC. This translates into CASSRRDSPSNYGYTF.

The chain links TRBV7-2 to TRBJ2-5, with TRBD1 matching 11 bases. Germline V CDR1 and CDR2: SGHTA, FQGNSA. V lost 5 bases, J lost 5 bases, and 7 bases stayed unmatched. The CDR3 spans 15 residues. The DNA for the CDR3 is TGTGCCAGCAGCATAAGGACAGGGGGCAGTGAGACCCAGTACTTC. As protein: CASSIRTGGSETQYF.

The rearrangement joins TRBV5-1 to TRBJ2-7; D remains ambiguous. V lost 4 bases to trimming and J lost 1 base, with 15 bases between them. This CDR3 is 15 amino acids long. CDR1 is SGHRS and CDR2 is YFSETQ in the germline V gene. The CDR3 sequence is CASSEWSTRSYEQYF. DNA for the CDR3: TGCGCCAGCAGCGAATGGTCTACTCGGTCCTACGAGCAGTACTTC.

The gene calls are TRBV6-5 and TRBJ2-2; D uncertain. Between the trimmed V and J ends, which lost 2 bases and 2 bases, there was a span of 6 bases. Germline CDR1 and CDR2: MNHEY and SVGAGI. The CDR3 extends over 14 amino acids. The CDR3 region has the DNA TGTGCCAGCAGTTACGGGCTTAACACCGGGGAGCTGTTTTTT. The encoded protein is CASSYGLNTGELFF.

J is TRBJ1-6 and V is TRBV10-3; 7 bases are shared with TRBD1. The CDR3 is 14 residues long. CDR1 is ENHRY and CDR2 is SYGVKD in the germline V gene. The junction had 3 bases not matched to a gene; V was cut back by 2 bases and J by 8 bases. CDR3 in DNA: TGTGCCATCAGTGAGAGAGACAGGGATTCACCCCTCCACTTT. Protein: CAISERDRDSPLHF.

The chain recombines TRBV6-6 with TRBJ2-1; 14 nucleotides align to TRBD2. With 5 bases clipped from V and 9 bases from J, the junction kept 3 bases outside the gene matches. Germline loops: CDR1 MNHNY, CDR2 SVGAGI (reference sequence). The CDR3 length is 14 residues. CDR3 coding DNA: TGTGCCAGCAGTCTTGGACTAGCGGGGGGTGAGCAGTTCTTC. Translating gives CASSLGLAGGEQFF.

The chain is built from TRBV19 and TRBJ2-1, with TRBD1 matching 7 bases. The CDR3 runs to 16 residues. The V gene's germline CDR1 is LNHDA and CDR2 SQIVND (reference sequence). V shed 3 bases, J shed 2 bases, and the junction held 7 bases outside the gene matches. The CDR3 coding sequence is TGTGCCAGTAGTATGGGCCCCGGGACAGCCTACAATGAGCAGTTCTTC. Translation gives CASSMGPGTAYNEQFF.

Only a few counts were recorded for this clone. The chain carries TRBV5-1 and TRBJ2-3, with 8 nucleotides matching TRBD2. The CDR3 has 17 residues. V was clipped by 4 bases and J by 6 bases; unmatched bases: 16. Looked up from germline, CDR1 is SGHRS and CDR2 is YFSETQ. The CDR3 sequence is CASSPSRAGGSPDTQYF. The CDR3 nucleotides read TGCGCCAGCAGCCCCTCGCGGGCGGGGGGCTCCCCGGATACGCAGTATTTT.

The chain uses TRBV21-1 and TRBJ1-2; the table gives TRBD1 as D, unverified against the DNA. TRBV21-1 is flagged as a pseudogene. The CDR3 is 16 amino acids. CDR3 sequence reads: CASRRKTGLVLYGYTF. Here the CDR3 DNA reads TGTGCCAGCCGACGCAAGACAGGCCTCGTCCTCTATGGCTACACCTTC.

CDR3 region: CASSKQQGEQGYTF. The CDR3 DNA follows: TGTGCCAGCAGCAAACAACAGGGGGAACAGGGCTACACCTTC. This chain links TRBV2 with TRBJ1-2; 8 bases align to TRBD1. The V gene end was trimmed by 6 bases and the J gene end by 8 bases; junction bases not matched to a gene: 11. The CDR3 sequence is 14 residues long. Germline CDR1 and CDR2: SNHLY and FYNNEI. Full variable domain (rest looked up from reference TRBV2 and TRBJ1-2): EPEVTQTPSHQVTQMGQEVILRCVPISNHLYFYWYRQILGQKVEFLVSFYNNEISEKSEIFDDQFSVERPDGSNFTLKIRSTKLEDSAMYFCASSKQQGEQGYTFGSGTRLTVV.

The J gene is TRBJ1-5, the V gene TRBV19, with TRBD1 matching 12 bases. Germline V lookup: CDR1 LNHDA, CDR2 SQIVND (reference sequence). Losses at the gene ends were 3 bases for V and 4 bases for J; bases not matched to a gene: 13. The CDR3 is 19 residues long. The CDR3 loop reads CASSMFLRDRGRFNQPQHF. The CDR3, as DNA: TGTGCCAGTAGTATGTTTCTGCGGGACAGGGGGCGTTTTAATCAGCCCCAGCATTTT.

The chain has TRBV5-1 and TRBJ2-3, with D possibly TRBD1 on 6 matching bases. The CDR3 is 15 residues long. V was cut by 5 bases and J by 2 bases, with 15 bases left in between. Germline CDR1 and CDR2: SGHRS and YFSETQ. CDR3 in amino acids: CASRGRGSYTDTQYF. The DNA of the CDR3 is TGCGCCAGCAGGGGCAGGGGCAGTTACACAGATACGCAGTATTTT.

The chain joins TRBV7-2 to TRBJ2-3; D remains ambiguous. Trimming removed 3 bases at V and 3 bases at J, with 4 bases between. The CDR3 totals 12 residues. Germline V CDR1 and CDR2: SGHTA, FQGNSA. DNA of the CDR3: TGTGCCAGCAGCTTGTATACAGATACGCAGTATTTT. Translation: CASSLYTDTQYF. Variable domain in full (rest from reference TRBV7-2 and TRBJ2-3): GAGVSQSPSNKVTEKGKDVELRCDPISGHTALYWYRQSLGQGLEFLIYFQGNSAPDKSGLPSDRFSAERTGGSVSTLTIQRTQQEDSAVYLCASSLYTDTQYFGPGTRLTVL.

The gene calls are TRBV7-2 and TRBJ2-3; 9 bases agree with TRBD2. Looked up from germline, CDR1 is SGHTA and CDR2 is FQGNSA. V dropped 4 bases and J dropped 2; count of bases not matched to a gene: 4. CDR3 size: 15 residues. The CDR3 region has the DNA TGTGCCAGCAGCTCTAGCGGGGTCTCCACAGATACGCAGTATTTT. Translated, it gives CASSSSGVSTDTQYF.

CDR3 loop: CASTRAGGYNEQFF. The CDR3 DNA reads TGTGCCAGCACTCGGGCGGGGGGGTACAATGAGCAGTTCTTC. The rearrangement links TRBV28 to TRBJ2-1; 9 nucleotides align to TRBD2. The CDR3 is made up of 14 amino acids. The V gene end was trimmed by 7 bases and the J gene end by 4 bases; junction bases not matched to a gene: 5. CDR1 is MDHEN, CDR2 SYDVKM, per germline.